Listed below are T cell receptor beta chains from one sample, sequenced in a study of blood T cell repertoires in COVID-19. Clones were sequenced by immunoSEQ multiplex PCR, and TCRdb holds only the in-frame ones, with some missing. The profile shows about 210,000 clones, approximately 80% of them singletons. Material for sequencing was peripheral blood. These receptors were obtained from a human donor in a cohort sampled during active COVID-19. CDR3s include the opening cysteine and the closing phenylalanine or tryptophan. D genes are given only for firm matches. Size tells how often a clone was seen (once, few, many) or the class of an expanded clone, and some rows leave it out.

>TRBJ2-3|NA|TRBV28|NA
CASSLSSTDTQYF
TGTGCCAGCAGTTTATCTAGCACAGATACGCAGTATTTT
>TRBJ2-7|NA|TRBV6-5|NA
CASTIESDRSYEQYF
TGTGCCAGCACAATTGAATCGGACAGAAGCTACGAGCAGTACTTC
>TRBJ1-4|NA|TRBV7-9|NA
CASSFATVHNEKLFF
TGTGCCAGCAGCTTTGCGACAGTCCACAATGAAAAACTGTTTTTT
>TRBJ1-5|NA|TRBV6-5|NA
CASRREIGGPQHF
TGTGCCAGCCGGAGGGAGATCGGTGGGCCCCAGCATTTT
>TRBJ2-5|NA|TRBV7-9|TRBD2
CASSFRLARTEYF
TGTGCCAGCAGCTTTCGACTAGCGAGGACGGAGTACTTC
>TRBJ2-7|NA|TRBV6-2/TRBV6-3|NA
CASSSGVGTYEQYF
TGTGCCAGCAGTTCCGGGGTCGGGACCTACGAGCAGTACTTC
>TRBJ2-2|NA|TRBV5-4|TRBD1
CASSKNRGRGTGELFF
TGTGCCAGCAGCAAAAACAGGGGGCGCGGGACCGGGGAGCTGTTTTTT
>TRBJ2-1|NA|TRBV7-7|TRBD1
CASSPDRGLSNEQFF
TGTGCTAGCAGTCCGGACAGGGGGCTCTCCAATGAGCAGTTCTTC
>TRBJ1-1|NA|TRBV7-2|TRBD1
CASSFTRDRVLAFF
TGTGCCAGCAGCTTCACCCGGGACAGAGTTCTAGCTTTCTTT
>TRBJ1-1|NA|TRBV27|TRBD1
CASSQSTGGRNTEAFF
TGTGCCAGCAGTCAGTCGACAGGGGGCCGGAACACTGAAGCTTTCTTT
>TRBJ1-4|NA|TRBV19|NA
CASSIIATSEKLFF
TGTGCCAGTAGTATAATAGCCACTAGTGAAAAACTGTTTTTT
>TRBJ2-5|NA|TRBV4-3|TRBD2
CASSQTSGGGRETQYF
TGCGCCAGCAGCCAGACTAGCGGGGGGGGCCGAGAGACCCAGTACTTC
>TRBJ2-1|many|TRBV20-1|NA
CSASGFLDTDNEQFF
TGCAGTGCTAGTGGCTTTTTGGACACCGACAATGAGCAGTTCTTC